The T cell receptor beta chain under discussion was sequenced for a study of vaccination and CD4 T cells after COVID-19. Overall study: Median time from COVID diagnosis to post-COVID sampling was 100 to 130 days (35 to 161). Spike peptides, overlapping and drawn from SARS-CoV-2, HCoV-NL63, HCoV-OC43 and HCoV-229E, were used to stimulate cells.

A remark on this clonotype: The antigen is not known.

This sample's treatment: roughly 10-day PBMC culture with coronavirus spike peptide pools or control peptides (ViraFEST assay). Gathering of the CD4+ T cells, from the unexposed donor, took place before the COVID-19 pandemic (2011-2018). The CDR3 contains 15 residues. Germline lookup yields CDR1 MNHNS and CDR2 SASEGT. Trimming at V came to 10 bases and at J to 3 bases, leaving 8 bases not matched to a gene. The Oncomine TCR Beta short-read assay sequenced DNA from cultured CD4+ T cells. The source of extracted genomic DNA was cultured CD4+ T cells. MiXCR was run by TCRdb on the PCR reads, yielding one entry per CDR3 protein. The sample lists approximately 7,100 distinct CDR3 sequences, approximately 40% occurring once.

The clonotype originates from a human donor in good health. V is TRBV6-1 and J is TRBJ2-2; 10 bases match TRBD1. Material for sequencing was CD4+ T cells from blood, cultured in vitro. This CDR3 is CATKSGTGDTGELFF. CDR3 sequence (DNA): TGTGCCACCAAAAGCGGGACAGGGGACACCGGGGAGCTGTTTTTT.